The 10 T cell receptor beta chains listed next were all sequenced from one sample in a study of blood T cells in healthy people across ages. The use of a sample-barcoded 5' primer and a J-beta primer mix characterized a second PCR of about 7 to 12 cycles. TCRdb independently ran MiXCR on the 5' RACE reads; one entry per CDR3 protein. The sample carries roughly 1,700,000 distinct CDR3 sequences, 28% recorded once. The specimen sequenced was blood. The receptors here all came from a woman aged 25 to 39 in good health.

Ten or more counts support this clonotype. The gene calls are TRBV5-5 and TRBJ2-1; D is uncertain. Germline V gives CDR1 SGHKS, CDR2 YYEKEE (reference sequence). With 3 bases removed from V and 10 bases from J, the gap between germline ends came to 8 bases. The CDR3 sequence is 11 residues long. The chain's CDR3 is CASSSSREQFF. CDR3 DNA: TGTGCCAGCAGCTCCTCCCGGGAGCAGTTCTTC.

This clonotype was counted only a few times. The rearrangement links TRBV5-1 to TRBJ2-3, with D maybe TRBD1 (6 bases). Deletions cut 2 bases from V and 0 bases from J, with 19 bases between. This CDR3 comprises 18 residues. Germline CDR1 SGHRS, CDR2 YFSETQ. In DNA, the CDR3 is TGCGCCAGCAGCTTAACACCCGGACAGCTCCTTAGCACAGATACGCAGTATTTT. It is translated as CASSLTPGQLLSTDTQYF.

For this clonotype: This clone may be a read error of a much larger clone one base away. The CDR3 protein is CASSTGMETVAFF. In DNA form, the CDR3 reads TGTGCCAGCAGTACAGGAATGGAAACTGTAGCTTTCTTT. V gene TRBV6-6 combines with J gene TRBJ1-1, with TRBD1 as a possible D gene (5 bases). CDR1 is MNHNY, CDR2 SVGAGI, per germline (reference sequence). The CDR3 totals 13 residues.

A few counts support this clonotype. The chain uses TRBV6-5 and TRBJ2-5; D possibly corresponds to TRBD2 (6 bases). This CDR3 has 14 amino acids. CDR1 and CDR2 (germline): MNHEY, SVGAGI. V dropped 2 bases and J dropped 3 bases, with 10 bases sitting between them. The CDR3 DNA sequence: TGTGCCAGCAGTTACGGCGGGGAAGAAGAGACCCAGTACTTC. It specifies CASSYGGEEETQYF.

This chain links TRBV6-2 or TRBV6-3 with TRBJ2-7; TRBD2 matches at 8 bases. J was trimmed by 6 bases and V by 7 bases; bases with no gene match: 5. The CDR3 loop spans 12 amino acids. CDR1 is MNHEY, CDR2 SVGEGT, per germline. The CDR3 DNA reads as TGTGCCAGCAAGGGACTAGACCGCGAGCAGTACTTC. Protein product: CASKGLDREQYF.

In its sample, this clonotype was seen a few times. The gene calls are TRBV4-1 and TRBJ2-5, with 8 bases identical to TRBD1. CDR1 is MGHRA and CDR2 is YSYEKL in the germline V gene. The CDR3 contains 16 residues. V shed 3 bases, J shed 4 bases, and the junction held 10 bases outside the gene matches. CDR3 sequence (DNA): TGCGCCAGCAGCCAGGTCAGGGGGCGGGTCGGAGAGACCCAGTACTTC. As protein: CASSQVRGRVGETQYF.

This clonotype was recorded a few times. The rearrangement links TRBV28 to TRBJ2-1, with a weak D call TRBD2 (6 bases). The germline V gene has CDR1 MDHEN and CDR2 SYDVKM. Trimming pared 11 bases from V and 8 bases from J, leaving 16 bases between. The CDR3 spans 12 residues. CDR3 sequence (DNA): TGTGCCGGCAAACTAGCATTGGATGAGCAGTTCTTC. Translation: CAGKLALDEQFF.

This chain links TRBV15 with TRBJ2-5; possible D gene TRBD1, 5 bases. The CDR3 consists of 13 residues. The germline V and J ends were trimmed by 4 bases and 2 bases, with 8 bases remaining between them. The germline V gene encodes CDR1 LNHNV and CDR2 YYDKDF (reference sequence). The CDR3 loop is CATSTRQQETQYF. The CDR3 DNA reads as TGTGCCACCAGCACTAGACAGCAAGAGACCCAGTACTTC.

Notes on this clonotype: This sequence may be a read error, since a much larger clone differs from it by one base. V usage is TRBV28 and J usage is TRBJ2-7, with D possibly called TRBD1 or TRBD2 (6 bases each). This CDR3 is built from 11 residues. The V and J ends lost 4 bases and 6 bases respectively, with 7 bases between them. Germline CDR1 reads MDHEN; CDR2 reads SYDVKM. In DNA, the CDR3 is TGTGCCAGCAGTTGGGGGGCCGAGCAGTACTTC. Protein sequence: CASSWGAEQYF. The full variable domain, its missing parts supplied by reference TRBV28 and TRBJ2-7, is DVKVTQSSRYLVKRTGEKVFLECVQDMDHENMFWYRQDPGLGLRLIYFSYDVKMKEKGDIPEGYSVSREKKERFSLILESASTNQTSMYLCASSWGAEQYFGPGTRLTVT.

This chain joins TRBV30 and TRBJ2-5; D unclear. The J call may be mistaken, given a closer DNA end match to TRBJ2-7. This CDR3 spans 12 amino acids. Germline V gene sequence: CDR1 GTSNPN, CDR2 SVGIG (reference sequence). The CDR3 DNA follows: TGTGCCTGGAGTACGGACGGTGGCGAGCAGTACTTC. This codes for CAWSTDGGEQYF.